The 32 T cell receptor beta chains presented below share a single source sample, sequenced in a study of T cell responses to AZD1222 COVID-19 vaccine. Repertoires were generated with immunoSEQ multiplex PCR, while TCRdb's copy carries only in-frame clones and drops some. The data show some 180,000 clones, about 93% seen once. The sequences come from peripheral blood, collected 28 days after the second dose of the MenACWY control vaccine. These receptors were collected from an adult who received the MenACWY meningococcal vaccine as a control.

In its sample, this clone was seen once. This chain uses TRBV18 with TRBJ1-2; D is undetermined. Germline V gene lookup returns CDR1 KGHSH and CDR2 LQKENI. The CDR3 is made up of 13 amino acids. Trimming cost V 6 bases and J 0 bases, with 8 bases left between them. CDR3: CASSEGTNYGYTF. The CDR3 coding sequence is TGTGCCAGCTCCGAAGGCACTAACTATGGCTACACCTTC.

CDR3 nucleotides: TGTGCCAGCAGCTTAGTGTCAGGGCGGCGGGACACCATATATTTT. Its protein is CASSLVSGRRDTIYF. The chain combines TRBV11-2 with TRBJ1-3; D possibly corresponds to TRBD1 (5 bases). Germline CDR1 reads SGHAT; CDR2 reads FQNNGV. Trimming shortened V by 1 base and J by 8 bases, and 15 bases separated the two germline ends. The CDR3 covers 15 residues.

V usage is TRBV5-1 and J usage is TRBJ2-3; D is possibly TRBD1 or TRBD2 (6 bases each). CDR1 SGHRS and CDR2 YFSETQ come from the germline V gene. The CDR3 has 14 amino acids. V shed 7 bases and J shed 3 bases, with 15 bases lying between them. This CDR3 is CASHRDGGTDTQYF. The CDR3 region has the DNA TGCGCCAGCCACAGGGACGGGGGAACAGATACGCAGTATTTT. The complete variable domain, with remaining parts taken from reference TRBV5-1 and TRBJ2-3, reads KAGVTQTPRYLIKTRGQQVTLSCSPISGHRSVSWYQQTPGQGLQFLFEYFSETQRNKGNFPGRFSGRQFSNSRSEMNVSTLELGDSALYLCASHRDGGTDTQYFGPGTRLTVL.

V gene TRBV3-1 (or the pseudogene TRBV3-2) combines with J gene TRBJ2-7, with TRBD1 identical over 9 bases. The length of the CDR3 is 15 residues. Per the germline V gene, CDR1 is LGHDT and CDR2 is YNNKEL (reference sequence). With 7 bases clipped from V and 2 bases from J, the junction kept 9 bases outside the gene matches. The CDR3 loop reads CASTTGTGFAYEQYF. The DNA of the CDR3 is TGTGCCAGCACCACCGGGACAGGGTTTGCCTACGAGCAGTACTTC.

This chain uses TRBV5-4 with TRBJ2-6, with D hard to call. This CDR3 is 15 amino acids long. The V gene lost 4 bases and the J gene lost 4 bases, with 12 bases spanning the gap. Germline V gene sequence: CDR1 SGHNT, CDR2 YYREEE (reference sequence). In nucleotides, the CDR3 is TGTGCCAGCAGCCAAGACTCCTACGGGGCCAACGTCCTGACTTTC. Its translation: CASSQDSYGANVLTF.

This sequence joins TRBV9 and TRBJ2-7, with D perhaps matching TRBD2 (6 bases). CDR1 and CDR2 from the germline V gene are SGDLS and YYNGEE. Trimming removed 2 bases from V and 4 bases from J, with 13 bases in between. The CDR3 extends over 14 amino acids. CDR3 in DNA: TGTGCCAGCAGCGTTGGCGGGGCAGGGTACGAGCAGTACTTC. Translated: CASSVGGAGYEQYF.

The rearrangement links TRBV12-3 or TRBV12-4 to TRBJ2-2, with unresolved D. Between the trimmed V and J ends, which lost 10 bases and 8 bases, there was a span of 17 bases. The CDR3 consists of 13 residues. The CDR3 coding sequence is TGTGCCACCGCCGCGGCGCTCGGGGGGGAGCTGTTTTTT. Protein: CATAAALGGELFF.

The CDR3 is CASSQDIGSPRDTQYF. Here the CDR3 DNA reads TGTGCCAGCAGCCAAGATATTGGCTCACCAAGGGATACGCAGTATTTT. The chain joins TRBV14 to TRBJ2-3, with D unclear. The CDR3 covers 16 residues. The germline V gene encodes CDR1 SGHDN and CDR2 FVKESK. Trimming left V 0 bases short and J 6 bases short, with 16 bases between.

This chain uses TRBV6-5 with TRBJ1-2; a weak D match, TRBD1 (5 bases). Germline values: CDR1 MNHEY, CDR2 SVGAGI. The CDR3 runs 12 residues. With 5 bases removed from V and 6 bases from J, the gap between germline ends came to 10 bases. CDR3 nucleotides: TGTGCCAGCAGTCTTTCGGGGGATGGCTACACCTTC. Translating gives CASSLSGDGYTF.

As DNA, the CDR3 is TGTGCCAGCAGAGCCGGGACAGGGCCCTACGAGCAGTACTTC. It is translated as CASRAGTGPYEQYF. V and J are TRBV28 and TRBJ2-7; the match to TRBD1 covers 9 bases. This CDR3 contains 14 residues. The junction had 5 bases not matched to a gene; V was cut back by 6 bases and J by 2 bases. Germline loops: CDR1 MDHEN, CDR2 SYDVKM.

V usage is TRBV6-5 and J usage is TRBJ1-3, with TRBD1 matching 7 bases. Per the germline V gene, CDR1 is MNHEY and CDR2 is SVGAGI. Trimming cost V 4 bases and J 1 base; bases outside gene matches: 1. The CDR3 extends over 14 amino acids. The CDR3 DNA reads TGTGCCAGCAGTTCAGGGGGATCTGGAAACACCATATATTTT. Translation gives CASSSGGSGNTIYF.

A remark on this clone: At one of its ends the junction is not consistent with the germline gene, which may arise from a read error. The chain combines TRBV6-5 with TRBJ1-5, with D hard to call. The germline CDR1 and CDR2 sequences are MNHEY and SVGAGI. This CDR3 contains 13 residues. The CDR3 region is CVSTRSVNQPQHF. The CDR3 nucleotides read TGTGTCAGCACGAGGTCAGTCAATCAGCCCCAGCATTTT.

The chain has TRBV9 and TRBJ1-1; D is undetermined. The CDR3 has 15 amino acids. Between the trimmed V and J ends, which lost 0 bases and 2 bases, there was a span of 11 bases. Germline assignment: CDR1 SGDLS and CDR2 YYNGEE. The CDR3 DNA sequence: TGTGCCAGCAGCGTAGGTCGCACGTCAAACACTGAAGCTTTCTTT. It specifies CASSVGRTSNTEAFF.

This chain joins TRBV18 and TRBJ1-5; possibly TRBD1 for D (5 bases). The CDR3 has 16 residues. Germline V gives CDR1 KGHSH, CDR2 LQKENI. The ends were cut back, 3 bases at V and 0 bases at J, with 12 bases in the middle. The CDR3 bases are TGTGCCAGCTCACCGGGGACCGACGATAGCAATCAGCCCCAGCATTTT. As protein: CASSPGTDDSNQPQHF.

The rearrangement links TRBV6-6 to TRBJ1-6, with a tentative D call TRBD1 (6 bases). V was trimmed by 5 bases and J by 11 bases, leaving 13 bases between them. The germline V gene encodes CDR1 MNHNY and CDR2 SVGAGI (reference sequence). This CDR3 has 13 residues. The DNA of the CDR3 is TGTGCCAGCAGTAGAGCAGGGGCAGCACCCCTCCACTTT. Translated, it gives CASSRAGAAPLHF.

The rearrangement links TRBV19 to TRBJ2-7; D tentatively reads TRBD1 or TRBD2 (6 bases each). The CDR3 covers 14 residues. V lost 3 bases and J 4 bases, leaving 13 bases between the germline ends. Germline lookup yields CDR1 LNHDA and CDR2 SQIVND (reference sequence). The CDR3 spells CASSMVGGQYEQYF. The CDR3 nucleotides read TGTGCCAGTAGTATGGTTGGGGGGCAGTACGAGCAGTACTTC. Full variable domain (rest looked up from reference TRBV19 and TRBJ2-7): DGGITQSPKYLFRKEGQNVTLSCEQNLNHDAMYWYRQDPGQGLRLIYYSQIVNDFQKGDIAEGYSVSREKKESFPLTVTSAQKNPTAFYLCASSMVGGQYEQYFGPGTRLTVT.

The CDR3 spells CASSPTGSGNTIYF. DNA of the CDR3: TGTGCCAGCAGCCCGACGGGCTCTGGAAACACCATATATTTT. This chain joins TRBV5-4 and TRBJ1-3; no clear D gene. The V end was cut by 4 bases, the J end by 0 bases, with 8 bases between. The CDR3 spans 14 residues. Germline values: CDR1 SGHNT, CDR2 YYREEE (reference sequence).

The rearrangement uses TRBV5-3 and TRBJ2-7, with D perhaps being TRBD1 or TRBD2 (5 bases each). TRBV5-3 is filed as an ORF, its function uncertain. This CDR3 is 15 amino acids long. Trimming took off 2 bases at V and 1 base at J, with 13 bases between the two ends. CDR3 region: CARSFIRGLSYEQYF. The CDR3 DNA sequence: TGTGCCAGAAGCTTCATTCGGGGCTTGTCCTACGAGCAGTACTTC.

The chain links TRBV5-1 to TRBJ1-5, with D hard to call. This CDR3 has 13 amino acids. Germline lookup yields CDR1 SGHRS and CDR2 YFSETQ. With 1 base removed from V and 5 bases from J, the gap between germline ends came to 7 bases. For the CDR3, the DNA is TGCGCCAGCAGCTTGCGGGAGGATCAGCCCCAGCATTTT. This translates into CASSLREDQPQHF.

This chain joins TRBV21-1 and TRBJ1-4; TRBD1 is the table's D call and was not checked against the DNA. TRBV21-1 is labeled a pseudogene. There are 10 residues in the CDR3. This CDR3 is CASSGGQPYF. Here the CDR3 DNA reads TGTGCCAGCTCTGGGGGACAGCCATATTTT.

This clone was detected once. The CDR3 loop reads CSVRLAGRYNEQFF. The CDR3 DNA sequence: TGCAGCGTCAGACTAGCGGGGCGCTACAATGAGCAGTTCTTC. The V gene is TRBV29-1, the J gene TRBJ2-1; 11 bases agree with TRBD2. The junction had 4 bases not matched to a gene; V was cut back by 6 bases and J by 3 bases. CDR1 is SQVTM and CDR2 is ANQGSEA in the germline V gene. CDR3 size: 14 residues.

J is TRBJ1-2 and V is TRBV7-8; D possibly corresponds to TRBD1 (5 bases). Germline loops: CDR1 SGHVS, CDR2 FQNEAQ. V was cut by 2 bases and J by 4 bases, with 8 bases left in between. The CDR3 sequence is 13 residues long. The CDR3 sequence is CASSLNRLYGYTF. The CDR3 nucleotides read TGTGCCAGCAGCTTAAACAGGCTCTATGGCTACACCTTC. The variable domain in full, with the rest retrieved from reference TRBV7-8 and TRBJ1-2, is GAGVSQSPRYKVAKRGQDVALRCDPISGHVSLFWYQQALGQGPEFLTYFQNEAQLDKSGLPSDRFFAERPEGSVSTLKIQRTQQEDSAVYLCASSLNRLYGYTFGSGTRLTVV.

The chain couples TRBV12-3 or TRBV12-4 to TRBJ1-2, with D possibly TRBD1 on 5 matching bases. This CDR3 contains 13 residues. Trimming pared 5 bases from V and 5 bases from J, leaving 12 bases between. This CDR3 is CASSPDSFYGYTF. DNA for the CDR3: TGTGCCAGCAGTCCAGACAGCTTTTATGGCTACACCTTC.

This chain uses TRBV7-2 with TRBJ2-1, with TRBD1 identical over 8 bases. The V segment lost 1 base and the J segment 9 bases; nucleotides outside the gene matches: 8. The CDR3 runs 15 residues. Germline CDR1 SGHTA, CDR2 FQGNSA. The chain's CDR3 is CASSLGLTGVGEQFF. The CDR3 nucleotides read TGTGCCAGCAGCTTAGGCTTGACAGGGGTGGGTGAGCAGTTCTTC.

The chain combines TRBV3-1 (or the pseudogene TRBV3-2) with TRBJ1-6; 9 bases align to TRBD1. CDR1 and CDR2 from the germline V gene are LGHDT and YNNKEL (reference sequence). V gave up 3 bases and J gave up 10 bases; unmatched junction bases: 4. The CDR3 has 14 residues. The CDR3 coding sequence is TGTGCCAGCAGCCAGACAGGGGGACGGTCACCCCTCCACTTT. Its protein is CASSQTGGRSPLHF.

The chain is built from TRBV5-4 and TRBJ1-2, with TRBD1 matching 8 bases. V lost 2 bases and J lost 2; bases outside the gene matches: 2. Germline assignment: CDR1 SGHNT and CDR2 YYREEE (reference sequence). CDR3 size: 14 residues. The CDR3 reads CASSLWTGNYGYTF. The CDR3, as DNA: TGTGCCAGCAGCTTATGGACAGGGAACTATGGCTACACCTTC.

A remark on this clone: The CDR3 does not close with the conserved phenylalanine or tryptophan, likely indicating a read error. The DNA is omitted, as the CDR3 cannot be located on it reliably, and the CDR3 follows TCRdb's listing. J is TRBJ1-1 and V is TRBV19. CDR1 is LNHDA and CDR2 is SQIVND in the germline V gene (reference sequence). Including both end residues, the CDR3 is 12 amino acids long. The CDR3 spells CASSNGGLSSNL.

The rearrangement links TRBV5-5 to TRBJ1-1, with D uncertain. The germline V gene has CDR1 SGHKS and CDR2 YYEKEE (reference sequence). V dropped 4 bases and J dropped 4 bases, with 11 bases sitting between them. This CDR3 has 13 amino acids. The CDR3 sequence: CASSKILGTEAFF. CDR3 coding DNA: TGTGCCAGCAGCAAGATCTTAGGCACTGAAGCTTTCTTT.

The rearrangement links TRBV6-5 to TRBJ1-4, with a weak D call TRBD1 (6 bases). The germline gives CDR1 MNHEY, CDR2 SVGAGI. The CDR3 has 15 amino acids. The ends were cut back, 1 base at V and 5 bases at J, with 11 bases in the middle. In DNA form, the CDR3 reads TGTGCCAGCAGTTACTTCCGACAGGCGAATGAAAAACTGTTTTTT. This encodes CASSYFRQANEKLFF.

The chain has TRBV5-1 and TRBJ2-1, with a possible D match to TRBD1 (6 bases). This CDR3 region has 13 residues. V was cut by 1 base and J by 5 bases, with 7 bases left in between. Germline V lookup: CDR1 SGHRS, CDR2 YFSETQ. CDR3 amino acids: CASSLQGHNEQFF. The CDR3, as DNA: TGCGCCAGCAGCTTGCAGGGGCACAATGAGCAGTTCTTC.

The chain uses TRBV7-2 and TRBJ2-6; no clear D. V shed 5 bases and J shed 1 base, with 6 bases lying between them. Germline loops: CDR1 SGHTA, CDR2 FQGNSA. The length of the CDR3 is 14 residues. The CDR3, as DNA: TGTGCCAGCAGCCCCGAATCTGGGGCCAACGTCCTGACTTTC. It yields the protein CASSPESGANVLTF.

V is TRBV5-1 and J is TRBJ2-7; weak D call: TRBD2 (6 bases). The CDR3 is 13 residues long. Germline lookup yields CDR1 SGHRS and CDR2 YFSETQ. Trimming cost V 3 bases and J 6 bases, with 13 bases left between them. CDR3 region: CASSSQTSTEQYF. The CDR3 coding sequence is TGCGCCAGCAGCTCTCAGACTAGTACCGAGCAGTACTTC.